Shown below are 21 T cell receptor beta chains from a single sample sequenced in a study of cytomegalovirus exposure and HLA in healthy donors. The PCR employed 60 Vbeta primers together with 13 Jbeta primers. The repertoire was sequenced with immunoSEQ multiplex PCR; TCRdb's copy has only in-frame clones and lacks some. Of about 100,000 clones in the sample, approximately 82% were seen once. The specimen was PBMCs. The receptors were gathered from a middle-aged man in good health and CMV-seronegative.

CDR3 residues: CASSLLLTGIMGELFF. CDR3 nucleotides: TGCGCCAGCAGCTTACTTCTAACAGGGATAATGGGGGAGCTGTTTTTT. This chain uses TRBV5-1 with TRBJ2-2; possibly TRBD1 for D (6 bases). The CDR3 loop spans 16 amino acids. Deletions cut 2 bases from V and 8 bases from J, with 19 bases between. Germline V lookup: CDR1 SGHRS, CDR2 YFSETQ.

V gene TRBV5-6 combines with J gene TRBJ2-3; D perhaps matches TRBD2 (7 bases). Germline values: CDR1 SGHDT, CDR2 YYEEEE. V was shortened by 7 bases and J by 4 bases, with 16 bases between the two germline ends. The CDR3 has 14 amino acids. CDR3 region: CASSRRGGADTQYF. The CDR3 DNA follows: TGTGCCAGCTCTCGTAGGGGGGGGGCAGATACGCAGTATTTT.

This clone was seen a single time. V and J are TRBV27 and TRBJ2-1, with D maybe TRBD1 (5 bases). This CDR3 spans 15 amino acids. V lost 6 bases, J lost 7 bases, and 19 bases lay in between. In germline, CDR1 is MNHEY, CDR2 SMNVEV (reference sequence). This CDR3 is CASSLGPQGKNEQFF. The DNA of the CDR3 is TGTGCCAGCAGCCTTGGACCCCAGGGAAAAAATGAGCAGTTCTTC.

The genes are TRBV19 and TRBJ2-3, with D tentatively TRBD1 (5 bases). There are 12 residues in the CDR3. Germline V lookup: CDR1 LNHDA, CDR2 SQIVND (reference sequence). The ends were cut back, 6 bases at V and 4 bases at J, with 8 bases in the middle. CDR3 DNA: TGTGCCAGTAGGGCAGGGCCAGATACGCAGTATTTT. Its protein product is CASRAGPDTQYF.

The chain combines TRBV9 with TRBJ2-2, with 8 nucleotides matching TRBD2. This CDR3 is 17 amino acids long. V lost 0 bases and J lost 1; bases outside the gene matches: 5. Germline-derived CDR1 and CDR2 are SGDLS and YYNGEE. CDR3 region: CASSVARAGVNTGELFF. CDR3 in DNA: TGTGCCAGCAGCGTAGCTCGAGCGGGGGTGAACACCGGGGAGCTGTTTTTT.

The rearrangement uses TRBV6-1 and TRBJ1-6; D call uncertain. V shed 2 bases and J shed 5 bases, with 10 bases lying between them. Looked up from germline, CDR1 is MNHNS and CDR2 is SASEGT. The CDR3 extends over 15 amino acids. For the CDR3, the DNA is TGTGCCAGCAGTGAATGGAGGGAAAATAATTCACCCCTCCACTTT. This gives the protein CASSEWRENNSPLHF.

The CDR3 spells CASSWDLPGTGYEQYF. The DNA for the CDR3 is TGCGCCAGCAGCTGGGACCTCCCCGGGACAGGGTACGAGCAGTACTTC. The chain uses TRBV5-1 and TRBJ2-7; TRBD1 matches at 9 bases. From germline, CDR1 is SGHRS and CDR2 YFSETQ. V gave up 3 bases and J gave up 4 bases; unmatched junction bases: 11. The CDR3 covers 16 residues.

The CDR3 is CASSIALDRGSPLHF. In DNA form, the CDR3 reads TGTGCCAGTAGTATAGCCCTGGACAGGGGTTCACCCCTCCACTTT. The J gene is TRBJ1-6, the V gene TRBV19; TRBD1 aligns across 9 bases. The J segment lost 9 bases and the V segment lost 1 base, leaving 4 bases of the junction unmatched. Germline V lookup: CDR1 LNHDA, CDR2 SQIVND (reference sequence). The CDR3 consists of 15 residues.

The rearrangement uses TRBV9 and TRBJ2-1; TRBD2 aligns across 9 bases. With V trimmed by 3 bases and J by 2 bases, 3 bases remained unmatched. This CDR3 comprises 15 residues. CDR1 and CDR2 (germline): SGDLS, YYNGEE. The CDR3 reads CASSGRLAAYNEQFF. The CDR3 coding sequence is TGTGCCAGCAGCGGACGACTAGCGGCCTACAATGAGCAGTTCTTC.

The DNA for the CDR3 is TGTGCCTGGACTCAGCAGGGGGAAAAACTGTTTTTT. The encoded protein is CAWTQQGEKLFF. The chain employs TRBV30 and TRBJ1-4; D possibly corresponds to TRBD1 (6 bases). Germline values: CDR1 GTSNPN, CDR2 SVGIG (reference sequence). V was trimmed by 4 bases and J by 8 bases, leaving 11 bases between them. The CDR3 sequence is 12 residues long.

The gene calls are TRBV19 and TRBJ2-7, with D perhaps TRBD1 (5 bases). Trimming shortened V by 3 bases and J by 5 bases, and 23 bases separated the two germline ends. The CDR3 loop spans 17 amino acids. CDR1 and CDR2 (germline): LNHDA, SQIVND (reference sequence). In nucleotides, the CDR3 is TGTGCCAGTAGTATGAGGTTACAGCGCCTCAGGGTCGACGAGCAGTACTTC. This encodes CASSMRLQRLRVDEQYF.

This rearrangement joins TRBV5-6 to TRBJ1-2; D gene ambiguous. The CDR3 length is 13 residues. Germline CDR1 reads SGHDT; CDR2 reads YYEEEE. V was shortened by 4 bases and J by 4 bases, with 11 bases between the two germline ends. CDR3 protein: CASSQLQLYGYTF. The CDR3 region has the DNA TGTGCCAGCAGCCAGTTACAGCTCTATGGCTACACCTTC.

V and J are TRBV7-9 and TRBJ1-6; 8 bases agree with TRBD1. The CDR3 length is 14 residues. Germline trimming cut 3 bases from V and 10 bases from J; bases unmatched to any gene: 5. Germline V gene data show CDR1 as SEHNR and CDR2 as FQNEAQ (reference sequence). The CDR3 loop reads CASSFTGGRSPLHF. CDR3 bases: TGTGCCAGCAGCTTTACAGGGGGGCGGTCACCCCTCCACTTT.

The gene calls are TRBV9 and TRBJ1-4; no clear D gene. Trimming left V 0 bases short and J 7 bases short, with 13 bases between. The V gene's germline CDR1 is SGDLS and CDR2 YYNGEE. This CDR3 spans 15 amino acids. The DNA of the CDR3 is TGTGCCAGCAGCGTAGGCCCGGGTGCAATTGAAAAACTGTTTTTT. Encoded protein: CASSVGPGAIEKLFF.

V is TRBV19 and J is TRBJ1-2; tentative D call: TRBD1 (5 bases). Germline-derived CDR1 and CDR2 are LNHDA and SQIVND (reference sequence). The germline V and J ends were trimmed by 5 bases and 1 base, with 23 bases remaining between them. The CDR3 runs to 18 residues. CDR3 region: CASSPQSGGGLFNYGYTF. CDR3 sequence (DNA): TGTGCCAGTAGTCCCCAAAGCGGGGGAGGGCTGTTTAACTATGGCTACACCTTC.

This chain links TRBV5-4 with TRBJ2-2; D is possibly TRBD2 (6 bases). Deletions cut 2 bases from V and 6 bases from J, with 11 bases between. Germline CDR1 reads SGHNT; CDR2 reads YYREEE (reference sequence). The length of the CDR3 is 14 residues. CDR3 protein: CASSFRGGAGELFF. The CDR3 bases are TGTGCCAGCAGCTTCAGAGGAGGGGCCGGGGAGCTGTTTTTT.

The chain carries TRBV2 and TRBJ2-7; D perhaps matches TRBD1 (6 bases). V was cut by 6 bases and J by 0 bases, with 18 bases left in between. The CDR3 spans 16 residues. Germline V lookup: CDR1 SNHLY, CDR2 FYNNEI. The CDR3 reads CASSHGTWPSSYEQYF. Written as DNA, the CDR3 is TGTGCCAGCAGCCACGGGACATGGCCGAGCTCCTACGAGCAGTACTTC.

A word on this clone: This CDR3 is missing its conserved last phenylalanine or tryptophan, likely due to a read error. The V and J genes are TRBV4-1 and TRBJ2-7; 7 bases fit TRBD2. Trimming cost V 0 bases and J 2 bases; bases outside gene matches: 10. This CDR3 region has 17 residues. Germline-derived CDR1 and CDR2 are MGHRA and YSYEKL. DNA for the CDR3: TGCGCCAGCAGCCAAGACCCCCTGGGGGGGGAAGCCTACGAGCAGTACCTC. The encoded protein is CASSQDPLGGEAYEQYL.

CDR3 coding DNA: TGTGCCAGCAGCTACGGACTAGCGGACTACAATGAGCAGTTCTTC. Protein sequence: CASSYGLADYNEQFF. The chain uses TRBV7-9 and TRBJ2-1; 10 bases fit TRBD2. Unmatched junction bases numbered 3, after V lost 4 bases and J lost 3 bases. The germline gives CDR1 SEHNR, CDR2 FQNEAQ (reference sequence). The CDR3 is 15 amino acids. Filled out from reference TRBV7-9 and TRBJ2-1, the complete variable domain reads DTGVSQNPRHKITKRGQNVTFRCDPISEHNRLYWYRQTLGQGPEFLTYFQNEAQLEKSRLLSDRFSAERPKGSFSTLEIQRTEQGDSAMYLCASSYGLADYNEQFFGPGTRLTVL.

This chain links TRBV10-2 with TRBJ1-5; the D is unclear. The length of the CDR3 is 13 residues. Trimming took 8 bases from V and 6 from J, leaving 14 bases between them. CDR1 is WSHSY, CDR2 SAAADI, per germline. DNA of the CDR3: TGCGCCAGCCAGACCGACTTCTCTCAGCCCCAGCATTTT. This gives the protein CASQTDFSQPQHF.

The J gene is TRBJ2-7, the V gene TRBV4-1, with D maybe TRBD1 (5 bases). The V gene's germline CDR1 is MGHRA and CDR2 YSYEKL. Trimming stripped 1 base from V and 0 bases from J, with 10 bases between. The CDR3 runs 15 residues. CDR3 nucleotides: TGCGCCAGCAGCCAAGTGGCCAGGGACTCCTACGAGCAGTACTTC. It yields the protein CASSQVARDSYEQYF.